This T cell receptor delta chain was found in a study of Vδ1+ human thymocytes. Findings of the study overall: Highly polyclonal TRG and TRD repertoires with Gaussian CDR3 length distributions appeared in thymus.

The CDR3 contains 23 residues. Looked up from germline, CDR1 is TSWWSYY and CDR2 is QGS. V shed 2 bases and J shed 6 bases, with 40 bases lying between them. Turning to this clone: Its antigen is unidentified.

Extracted RNA was reverse transcribed into cDNA. Pooled V-gene forward primers with one constant-region reverse primer generated the CDR3 amplicons by multiplex PCR. TCRdb fed the multiplex PCR reads to CATT. The sample records about 58,000 delta-chain clones, approximately 16% being singletons. V and J are TRDV1 and TRDJ1, with a tentative D call TRDD3 (7 bases). The sequenced sample was Vdelta1+ gamma-delta thymocytes from the thymus. Sample subset: FACS-sorted CD3+ TCRalphabeta- TCRVdelta1+ TCRVdelta2- thymocytes. This receptor was obtained from a girl less than two years old who had congenital heart surgery. In DNA, the CDR3 is TGTGCTCTTGGGGAATCCTACAAAGTGCAGGGCGACTGGGGATATATCGTCGGCAATAAACTCATCTTT. It yields the protein CALGESYKVQGDWGYIVGNKLIF.